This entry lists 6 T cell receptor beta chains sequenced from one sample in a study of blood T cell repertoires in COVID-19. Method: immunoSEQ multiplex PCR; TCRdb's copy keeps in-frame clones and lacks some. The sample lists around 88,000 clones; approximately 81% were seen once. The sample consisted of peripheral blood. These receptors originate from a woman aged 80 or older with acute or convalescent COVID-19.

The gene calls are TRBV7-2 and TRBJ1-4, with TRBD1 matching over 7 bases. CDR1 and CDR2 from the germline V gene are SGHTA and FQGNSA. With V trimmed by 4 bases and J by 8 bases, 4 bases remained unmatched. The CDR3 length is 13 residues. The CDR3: CASSSDRREKLFF. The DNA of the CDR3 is TGTGCCAGCAGCTCGGACAGGAGGGAAAAACTGTTTTTT. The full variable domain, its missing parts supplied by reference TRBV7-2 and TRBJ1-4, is GAGVSQSPSNKVTEKGKDVELRCDPISGHTALYWYRQSLGQGLEFLIYFQGNSAPDKSGLPSDRFSAERTGGSVSTLTIQRTQQEDSAVYLCASSSDRREKLFFGSGTQLSVL.

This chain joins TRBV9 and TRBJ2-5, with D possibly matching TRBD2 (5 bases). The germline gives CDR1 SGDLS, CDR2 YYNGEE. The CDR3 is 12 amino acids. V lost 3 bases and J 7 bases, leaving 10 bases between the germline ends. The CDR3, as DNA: TGTGCCAGCAGCGAACTAGAGGGGACCCAGTACTTC. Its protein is CASSELEGTQYF.

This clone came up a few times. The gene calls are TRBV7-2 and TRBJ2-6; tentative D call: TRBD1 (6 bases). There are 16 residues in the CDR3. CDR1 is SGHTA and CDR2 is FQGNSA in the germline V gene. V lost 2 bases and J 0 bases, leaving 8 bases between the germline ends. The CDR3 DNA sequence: TGTGCCAGCAGCTTACCGACAGGCTCTGGGGCCAACGTCCTGACTTTC. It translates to CASSLPTGSGANVLTF.

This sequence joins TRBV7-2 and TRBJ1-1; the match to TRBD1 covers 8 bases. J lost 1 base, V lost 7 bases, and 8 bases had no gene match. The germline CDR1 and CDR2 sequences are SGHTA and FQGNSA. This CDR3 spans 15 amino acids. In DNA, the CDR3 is TGTGCCAGCATCCCGAGACAGGGGAGGAACACTGAAGCTTTCTTT. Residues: CASIPRQGRNTEAFF.

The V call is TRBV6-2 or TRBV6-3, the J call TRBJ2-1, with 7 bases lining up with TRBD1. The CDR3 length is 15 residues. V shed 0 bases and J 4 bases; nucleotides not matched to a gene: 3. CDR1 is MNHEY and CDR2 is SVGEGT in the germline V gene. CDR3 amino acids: CASSYSLQGYNEQFF. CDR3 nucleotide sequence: TGTGCCAGCAGTTACTCTTTACAGGGGTACAATGAGCAGTTCTTC.

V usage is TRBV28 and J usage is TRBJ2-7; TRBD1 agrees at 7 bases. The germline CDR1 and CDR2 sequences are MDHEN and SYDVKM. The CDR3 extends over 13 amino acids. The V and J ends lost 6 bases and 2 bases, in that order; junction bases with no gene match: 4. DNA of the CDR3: TGTGCCAGCAGAGGGGACAGTGCCTACGAGCAGTACGTC. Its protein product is CASRGDSAYEQYV.